The present TCR beta chain was sequenced within a study of blood T cells in healthy people across ages. General observations from the study: Unsorted PBMC material precluded a definitive naive versus antigen-experienced comparison.

The second PCR ran about 6 to 12 cycles with a sample-barcoded 5' primer and J-beta primers. Every cDNA molecule bore a tag from a template-switch adaptor containing 12 random nucleotides. From each sample, at least 3 million paired-end reads containing CDR3 were obtained. TCRdb independently ran MiXCR on the 5' RACE reads; one entry per CDR3 protein. The data hold hundreds of thousands of distinct CDR3 sequences, with 58% observed a single time. Concerning this clonotype: The antigen is not known.

This CDR3 is 12 amino acids long. Peripheral blood was drawn, roughly 10 milliliters per donor. This chain connects TRBV21-1 to TRBJ2-1; whether TRBD2, the table's D call, matches the DNA was not checked. TRBV21-1 is labeled a pseudogene. This receptor was identified in a man in his 60s in good health. Sequencing was carried out using blood. In DNA, the CDR3 is TGTGCCAGCAGCAAAGCCGGGGCCCGGCAGTTCTTC. Translation: CASSKAGARQFF.